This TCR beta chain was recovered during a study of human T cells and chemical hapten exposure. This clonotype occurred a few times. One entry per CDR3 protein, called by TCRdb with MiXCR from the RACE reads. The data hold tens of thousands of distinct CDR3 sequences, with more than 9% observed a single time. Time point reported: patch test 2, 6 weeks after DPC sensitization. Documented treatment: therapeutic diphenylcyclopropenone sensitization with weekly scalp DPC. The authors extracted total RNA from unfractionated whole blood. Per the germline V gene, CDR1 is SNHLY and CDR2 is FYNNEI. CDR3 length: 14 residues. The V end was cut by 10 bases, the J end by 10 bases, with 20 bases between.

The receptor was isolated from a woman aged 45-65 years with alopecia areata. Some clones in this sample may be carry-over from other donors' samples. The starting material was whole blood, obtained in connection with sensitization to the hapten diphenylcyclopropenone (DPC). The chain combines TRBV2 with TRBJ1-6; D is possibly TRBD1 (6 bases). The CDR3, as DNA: TGTGCCACACAGTCTAACAGGGCAAGGTCACCCCTCCACTTT. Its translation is CATQSNRARSPLHF.